This T cell receptor (beta chain) was captured by sequencing in a study of shared T cell receptors in the human thymus. The V and J ends lost 4 bases and 0 bases respectively, with 16 bases between them. The CDR3 is made up of 16 amino acids. Germline assignment: CDR1 SGHNT and CDR2 YYREEE (reference sequence). Clones were read by immunoSEQ multiplex PCR, and TCRdb kept only the in-frame ones, dropping some. There are roughly 550,000 clones in the sample; about 80% occur only once, and about 0.013% lies in the top ten. Separately, the same data were catalogued under a study of human thymus T cells. That work contributes: The thymus was resected at corrective cardiac surgery.

The source of this sequence is a boy under two years old with a congenital heart defect. Sequencing was done on a sample of thymocytes. The chain uses TRBV5-4 and TRBJ1-2, with D tentatively TRBD1 (5 bases). CDR3 bases: TGTGCCAGCAGCCCGGGTAAAGGGGCCCCTAACTATGGCTACACCTTC. It is translated as CASSPGKGAPNYGYTF.